The rows below give T cell receptor beta chains drawn from one sample of a study of blood T cell repertoires in COVID-19. Using immunoSEQ multiplex PCR, the repertoire was profiled, and TCRdb retains in-frame clones only, with some absent. Found here are fewer than 60,000 clones, approximately 83% of them singletons; the top ten hold 6.5% to 8.5%. The sample consisted of peripheral blood. Every receptor here comes from a man in his 70s with active COVID-19. Both conserved end residues are part of each CDR3. The order of the fields is V gene, J gene, CDR3 protein.

v_call: TRBV7-2; j_call: TRBJ2-3; cdr3_aa: CASSLVVVTDTQYF
v_call: TRBV6-2/TRBV6-3; j_call: TRBJ2-5; cdr3_aa: CASSYVGQQETQYF
v_call: TRBV19; j_call: TRBJ1-3; cdr3_aa: CASSIRDSTSGNTIYF
v_call: TRBV11-2; j_call: TRBJ1-2; cdr3_aa: CASSRGQDGYTF
v_call: TRBV29-1; j_call: TRBJ2-7; cdr3_aa: CSVGGNSYEQYF
v_call: TRBV7-2; j_call: TRBJ2-5; cdr3_aa: CASSLEGASAQETQYF
v_call: TRBV4-1; j_call: TRBJ2-2; cdr3_aa: CASSQGGTGESTGELFF
v_call: TRBV6-5; j_call: TRBJ2-4; cdr3_aa: CASMSQGFQGYIQYF
v_call: TRBV5-4; j_call: TRBJ2-3; cdr3_aa: CASSLVQGGDTQYF
v_call: TRBV3-1/TRBV3-2; j_call: TRBJ1-3; cdr3_aa: CASSPGRTGGNTIYF
v_call: TRBV20-1; j_call: TRBJ2-7; cdr3_aa: CSASDGSSYEQYF
v_call: TRBV9; j_call: TRBJ2-1; cdr3_aa: CASSVGTGGRSYNEQFF
v_call: TRBV5-1; j_call: TRBJ1-1; cdr3_aa: CASSLDQGAIEAFF
v_call: TRBV7-9; j_call: TRBJ1-2; cdr3_aa: CASSYQGSYGYTF
v_call: TRBV19; j_call: TRBJ2-7; cdr3_aa: CARASTGLYEQYF
v_call: TRBV12-3/TRBV12-4; j_call: TRBJ2-1; cdr3_aa: CASTDNYNEQFF
v_call: TRBV12-3/TRBV12-4; j_call: TRBJ2-7; cdr3_aa: CASSPTTAYEQYF
v_call: TRBV7-3; j_call: TRBJ1-2; cdr3_aa: CASSFGQGAYGYTF
v_call: TRBV5-4; j_call: TRBJ2-7; cdr3_aa: CASSGNTGTSAYEQYF
v_call: TRBV28; j_call: TRBJ1-5; cdr3_aa: CASSPGQGEGQPQHF
v_call: TRBV19; j_call: TRBJ1-4; cdr3_aa: CASSPRTGAGEKLFF
v_call: TRBV12-3/TRBV12-4; j_call: TRBJ2-2; cdr3_aa: CASIVNGELFF
v_call: TRBV6-5; j_call: TRBJ2-5; cdr3_aa: CASRADGRQTQYF
v_call: TRBV19; j_call: TRBJ1-2; cdr3_aa: CASSTTSGGYYGYTF
v_call: TRBV3-1/TRBV3-2; j_call: TRBJ1-6; cdr3_aa: CASSPGQHNSPLHF
v_call: TRBV5-1; j_call: TRBJ2-7; cdr3_aa: CASSLAAGGEQYF
v_call: TRBV4-2; j_call: TRBJ1-1; cdr3_aa: CASSQDRGTGLGTEAFF
v_call: TRBV3-1/TRBV3-2; j_call: TRBJ2-5; cdr3_aa: CASSRTSGGAGSETQYF
v_call: TRBV5-1; j_call: TRBJ2-7; cdr3_aa: CASSLDRGETYEQYF
v_call: TRBV27; j_call: TRBJ1-2; cdr3_aa: CASSLSVTSSYGYTF
v_call: TRBV6-5; j_call: TRBJ2-2; cdr3_aa: CASRSRGHGELFF
v_call: TRBV19; j_call: TRBJ2-3; cdr3_aa: CASSIERGTQYF
v_call: TRBV15; j_call: TRBJ1-5; cdr3_aa: CATSRGASGGRPQHF
v_call: TRBV9; j_call: TRBJ2-7; cdr3_aa: CASSVRGGDGEQYF
v_call: TRBV6-6; j_call: TRBJ1-1; cdr3_aa: CASDIGGGSEAFF
v_call: TRBV18; j_call: TRBJ2-2; cdr3_aa: CASSRNRGHNGELFF
v_call: TRBV2; j_call: TRBJ1-1; cdr3_aa: CASSEGAGEAFF
v_call: TRBV7-6; j_call: TRBJ2-2; cdr3_aa: CASSQVGEERFNTGELFF
v_call: TRBV7-3; j_call: TRBJ2-1; cdr3_aa: CASSLLAGGYNEQFF
v_call: TRBV27; j_call: TRBJ2-1; cdr3_aa: CASLAYPMANNEQFF
v_call: TRBV28; j_call: TRBJ1-2; cdr3_aa: CASSFDQRDYGYTF